This record looks at one T cell receptor beta chain sequence and its context. The clone's antigen remains unknown. Base-call qualities are not available, and no considerably larger clone is one nucleotide away. This record belongs to a study of T cell changes during pregnancy in multiple sclerosis (dated by TCRdb to between 2017 and 2020). A note on the overall study: Changes in the T cell repertoire over the course of pregnancy were examined in this study in women with multiple sclerosis.

According to the germline V gene (reference sequence), CDR1 reads LNHNV and CDR2 reads YYDKDF. The germline V and J ends show losses of 3 bases and 3 bases respectively, and no gene match explains 7 bases of the junction. CDR3 length: 17 amino acids, cysteine to phenylalanine. Here the CDR3 DNA is all that survives: 51 bases in frame from base 1. The library was obtained by the immunoSEQ multiplex PCR assay. This immuneACCESS table, as held by TCRdb, lists in-frame sequences with V and J called but not all clones. Of the missing ones, under half trace to an unresolved V gene in checked studies; the others have no known cause. The sample table lists roughly 47,000 clones, roughly 92% of them with a count of one. Around 5% of the sample comes from the top ten.

This chain joins TRBV15 to TRBJ2-1; TRBD2 lines up with 11 middle nucleotides. This specimen was CD8+ T cells from peripheral blood mononuclear cells, taken before pregnancy. This TCR derives from a female donor with multiple sclerosis, enrolled in a pregnancy study. The base sequence is TGTGCCACCAGCAGGGGACCACTAGCGGGGGACTACAATGAGCAGTTCTTC. Its amino acids are CATSRGPLAGDYNEQFF.